This passage covers 17 T cell receptor beta chains from one sample sequenced in a study of human T cells and chemical hapten exposure. The time point here: patch test 1, 2 weeks after DPC sensitization. Treatment defined: therapeutic diphenylcyclopropenone sensitization with weekly scalp DPC. MiXCR was run by TCRdb on the RACE reads, yielding one entry per CDR3 protein. The sample shows nearly 350,000 distinct CDR3 sequences, around 7% of them seen only once. This specimen consisted of whole blood, obtained in connection with sensitization to the hapten diphenylcyclopropenone (DPC). The receptors come from a woman in her late teens or twenties with alopecia areata. Some clones in this sample may be carry-over from other donors' samples.

This clonotype was detected only a few times. The chain is built from TRBV28 and TRBJ1-3; possibly TRBD1 for D (5 bases). The CDR3 covers 16 residues. The V and J ends lost 1 base and 0 bases respectively, with 10 bases between them. From germline, CDR1 is MDHEN and CDR2 SYDVKM. The CDR3 region is CASSLFAGSSGNTIYF. The CDR3 DNA follows: TGTGCCAGCAGTTTATTTGCAGGGAGCTCTGGAAACACCATATATTTT.

This clonotype was recorded many times. This sequence joins TRBV5-6 and TRBJ2-3, with D hard to call. Trimming shortened V by 0 bases and J by 3 bases, and 17 bases separated the two germline ends. The CDR3 runs 17 residues. From germline, CDR1 is SGHDT and CDR2 YYEEEE. The CDR3, as DNA: TGTGCCAGCAGCTTGGCCGCGAGACCCCGAGGAACAGATACGCAGTATTTT. Its translation is CASSLAARPRGTDTQYF.

This clonotype showed up many times. The chain carries TRBV12-3 or TRBV12-4 and TRBJ1-1; no definite D call. The CDR3 sequence is 13 residues long. Trimming left V 8 bases short and J 5 bases short, with 15 bases between. In nucleotides, the CDR3 is TGTGCCAGCCAAGGCCCAAGGGAGACTGAAGCTTTCTTT. Amino acid sequence: CASQGPRETEAFF.

The V gene is TRBV6-2 or TRBV6-3, the J gene TRBJ2-1, with 7 bases identical to TRBD1. V lost 5 bases, J lost 4 bases, and 5 bases stayed unmatched. This CDR3 is built from 14 residues. In germline, CDR1 is MNHEY, CDR2 SVGEGT. CDR3 sequence: CASSAGTAYNEQFF. CDR3 DNA sequence: TGTGCCAGCAGTGCTGGGACAGCATACAATGAGCAGTTCTTC.

In this sample, this clonotype turned up a few times. The chain uses TRBV20-1 and TRBJ2-5; 10 bases are shared with TRBD1. Germline V gives CDR1 DFQATT, CDR2 SNEGSKA (reference sequence). The CDR3 consists of 14 residues. The junction had 2 bases not matched to a gene; V was cut back by 3 bases and J by 1 base. This chain's CDR3 is CSASRDRGQETQYF. As DNA, the CDR3 is TGCAGTGCTAGTCGGGACAGGGGCCAAGAGACCCAGTACTTC.

There are a few counts of this clonotype. The chain has TRBV5-1 and TRBJ2-5, with D possibly TRBD2 on 6 matching bases. CDR3 length equals 14 residues. Germline CDR1 and CDR2: SGHRS and YFSETQ. The V end lost 3 bases, the J end lost 0 bases, and 9 bases lay between the germline ends. The CDR3 DNA reads TGCGCCAGCAGCTCCGCGGGATACCAAGAGACCCAGTACTTC. Amino acid sequence: CASSSAGYQETQYF.

The rearrangement uses TRBV10-3 and TRBJ2-5; D remains unclear. Trimming took off 4 bases at V and 1 base at J, with 7 bases between the two ends. The CDR3 contains 13 residues. Germline assignment: CDR1 ENHRY and CDR2 SYGVKD. The DNA for the CDR3 is TGTGCCATCAGTGTGGTAGCCCAAGAGACCCAGTACTTC. It specifies CAISVVAQETQYF.

This clonotype was counted at least ten times. The V gene is TRBV13, the J gene TRBJ2-4; D is unclear. V was pared by 7 bases and J by 0 bases, with 10 bases between. CDR3 length: 14 residues. The germline V gene encodes CDR1 PRHDT and CDR2 FYEKMQ (reference sequence). This chain's CDR3 is CASTSVLAKNIQYF. As DNA, the CDR3 is TGTGCCAGCACCTCCGTCCTAGCCAAAAACATTCAGTACTTC.

This clonotype was counted many times. The chain uses TRBV7-2 and TRBJ1-2; D is perhaps TRBD1 (5 bases). V dropped 5 bases and J dropped 7 bases, with 20 bases sitting between them. This CDR3 has 15 amino acids. Germline CDR1 and CDR2: SGHTA and FQGNSA. The CDR3 spells CASSTRGTGLVGYTF. CDR3 sequence (DNA): TGTGCCAGCAGCACGCGTGGAACGGGGCTTGTTGGCTACACCTTC. The full variable domain, in which reference TRBV7-2 and TRBJ1-2 provide the parts outside the CDR3, is GAGVSQSPSNKVTEKGKDVELRCDPISGHTALYWYRQSLGQGLEFLIYFQGNSAPDKSGLPSDRFSAERTGGSVSTLTIQRTQQEDSAVYLCASSTRGTGLVGYTFGSGTRLTVV.

This sequence joins TRBV4-1 and TRBJ1-3, with D possibly TRBD1 on 5 matching bases. Deletions cut 5 bases from V and 0 bases from J, with 11 bases between. Germline CDR1 reads MGHRA; CDR2 reads YSYEKL. The CDR3 consists of 15 residues. CDR3 residues: CASSETGASGNTIYF. The CDR3 DNA reads TGCGCCAGCAGCGAAACAGGAGCCTCTGGAAACACCATATATTTT.

The chain has TRBV10-2 and TRBJ1-5; D gene ambiguous. This CDR3 has 16 amino acids. V lost 8 bases, J lost 7 bases, and 24 bases lay in between. Germline V gene sequence: CDR1 WSHSY, CDR2 SAAADI. The CDR3 here is CASCVGVTGPEQPQHF. The CDR3 nucleotides are TGCGCCAGCTGTGTTGGGGTGACTGGGCCGGAGCAGCCCCAGCATTTT.

V is TRBV28 and J is TRBJ1-5, with a tentative D call TRBD1 (5 bases). V was pared by 4 bases and J by 5 bases, with 15 bases between. Germline V CDR1 and CDR2: MDHEN, SYDVKM. This CDR3 spans 15 amino acids. The DNA of the CDR3 is TGTGCCAGCAGTTCAGGGAGGGCAAACTATCAGCCCCAGCATTTT. Translating it yields CASSSGRANYQPQHF.

The genes are TRBV28 and TRBJ2-2, with D possibly called TRBD1 or TRBD2 (6 bases each). Germline lookup yields CDR1 MDHEN and CDR2 SYDVKM. V was cut by 3 bases and J by 9 bases, with 14 bases left in between. The CDR3 consists of 14 residues. CDR3 in DNA: TGTGCCAGCAGTTTCACCGGGGGCAACTGGGAGCTGTTTTTT. It yields the protein CASSFTGGNWELFF.

This clonotype occurred many times. The rearrangement links TRBV3-1 to TRBJ1-5; D gene ambiguous. Trimming removed 1 base at V and 4 bases at J, with 8 bases between. Germline V gives CDR1 LGHDT, CDR2 YNNKEL (reference sequence). The CDR3 runs to 14 residues. The CDR3 sequence: CASSQGLINQPQHF. The CDR3 DNA reads TGTGCCAGCAGCCAAGGCCTCATTAATCAGCCCCAGCATTTT.

This clonotype was detected ten times or more. V and J are TRBV7-3 and TRBJ1-1, with TRBD1 identical over 7 bases. V shed 8 bases, J shed 7 bases, and the junction held 13 bases outside the gene matches. Germline V gene lookup returns CDR1 SGHTA and CDR2 FQGTGA. The CDR3 extends over 14 amino acids. The CDR3 DNA reads as TGTGCCAGCCTCACCCAACTGACAGGGAATGAAGCTTTCTTT. Protein product: CASLTQLTGNEAFF.

The table lists this clonotype with many counts. The gene calls are TRBV6-1 and TRBJ2-3, with 7 bases matching TRBD1. V shed 5 bases and J 2 bases; nucleotides not matched to a gene: 4. CDR1 and CDR2 from the germline V gene are MNHNS and SASEGT. The CDR3 runs to 14 residues. CDR3 bases: TGTGCCAGCAGTAGGGACAGAAACACAGATACGCAGTATTTT. It translates to CASSRDRNTDTQYF.

Many counts were recorded for this clonotype. The V and J genes are TRBV11-2 and TRBJ2-1; TRBD2 matches at 9 bases. V lost 4 bases and J lost 10; bases outside the gene matches: 14. CDR1 is SGHAT, CDR2 FQNNGV, per germline. The CDR3 is 16 amino acids. The CDR3 DNA reads TGTGCCAGCAGCTCCCTAAGTTCCCTGGCGGGGGGGGAGCAGTTCTTC. Its protein product is CASSSLSSLAGGEQFF.